A single sample is the source of the 16 T cell receptor beta chains below, sequenced in a study of patients and donors after allogeneic stem cell transplantation. Each CDR3 protein gets one entry after TCRdb re-called the RT-PCR reads with MiXCR. The profile shows about 230,000 distinct CDR3 sequences, 13% to 15% of them singletons. Sequencing used blood, either unsorted or a sorted T cell fraction (not recorded which). These receptors all come from a human donor who was either an allogeneic HSCT recipient or a stem cell or donor lymphocyte infusion donor (not recorded which). It is not recorded whose cells these are; they may come from a transplant donor.

This clonotype was counted at least ten times. The rearrangement uses TRBV10-3 and TRBJ2-2, with a weak D call TRBD2 (6 bases). Between the trimmed V and J ends, which lost 8 bases and 2 bases, there was a span of 6 bases. CDR1 is ENHRY and CDR2 is SYGVKD in the germline V gene. This CDR3 comprises 12 residues. The CDR3 DNA reads as TGTGCCATCGGACTAAACACCGGGGAGCTGTTTTTT. Translation: CAIGLNTGELFF.

This chain uses TRBV10-3 with TRBJ1-1; TRBD1 is a possible D gene (5 bases). This CDR3 has 15 amino acids. Per germline, CDR1 ENHRY and CDR2 SYGVKD. Trimming took off 7 bases at V and 2 bases at J, with 17 bases between the two ends. CDR3 region: CAITGRVGTNTEAFF. CDR3 in DNA: TGTGCCATCACTGGGAGGGTGGGGACTAACACTGAAGCTTTCTTT.

This clonotype occurred many times. The J gene is TRBJ1-6, the V gene TRBV3-1; D is unclear. Trimming shortened V by 2 bases and J by 9 bases, and 17 bases separated the two germline ends. The CDR3 has 16 amino acids. Germline V gene sequence: CDR1 LGHDT, CDR2 YNNKEL (reference sequence). CDR3 protein: CASSQWSANWGSPLHF. CDR3 nucleotides: TGTGCCAGCAGCCAATGGTCCGCGAATTGGGGTTCACCCCTCCACTTT.

This clonotype was observed many times. The gene calls are TRBV27 and TRBJ2-4; TRBD2 aligns across 7 bases. Losses at the gene ends were 6 bases for V and 0 bases for J; bases not matched to a gene: 5. From germline, CDR1 is MNHEY and CDR2 SMNVEV (reference sequence). There are 15 residues in the CDR3. The DNA of the CDR3 is TGTGCCAGCAGAGCGGGATATCCAGCCAAAAACATTCAGTACTTC. Amino acids: CASRAGYPAKNIQYF.

The gene calls are TRBV6-2 or TRBV6-3 and TRBJ2-7; D is ambiguous. Germline lookup yields CDR1 MNHEY and CDR2 SVGEGT. The V end was cut by 6 bases, the J end by 5 bases, with 17 bases between. CDR3 length: 14 amino acids. For the CDR3, the DNA is TGTGCCAGCAGCCCCGGCAATAACCCGAACGAGCAGTACTTC. This codes for CASSPGNNPNEQYF.

This clonotype was counted between two and nine times. The chain links TRBV29-1 to TRBJ1-1; D call uncertain. Trimming pared 6 bases from V and 4 bases from J, leaving 12 bases between. CDR1 and CDR2 (germline): SQVTM, ANQGSEA. This CDR3 has 12 amino acids. The CDR3 protein is CSVTLSGTEAFF. The CDR3 nucleotides read TGCAGCGTGACCCTCTCGGGCACTGAAGCTTTCTTT. Full variable domain (outside the CDR3, taken from reference TRBV29-1 and TRBJ1-1): SAVISQKPSRDICQRGTSLTIQCQVDSQVTMMFWYRQQPGQSLTLIATANQGSEATYESGFVIDKFPISRPNLTFSTLTVSNMSPEDSSIYLCSVTLSGTEAFFGQGTRLTVV.

The rearrangement uses TRBV6-5 and TRBJ1-5; 8 nucleotides agree with TRBD1. Germline V gene lookup returns CDR1 MNHEY and CDR2 SVGAGI. The CDR3 loop spans 14 amino acids. The ends lost 2 bases at V and 9 bases at J; junction bases unmatched: 6. CDR3 in amino acids: CASSYDRGLGPQHF. CDR3 DNA sequence: TGTGCCAGCAGTTACGACAGGGGATTGGGGCCCCAGCATTTT.

This clonotype showed up many times. The genes are TRBV4-2 and TRBJ1-4, with 10 positions matching TRBD1. The germline V gene encodes CDR1 LGHNA and CDR2 YNFKEQ. The V and J ends lost 4 bases and 8 bases, in that order; junction bases with no gene match: 7. The CDR3 has 15 residues. CDR3 in amino acids: CASSPRQGAGEKLFF. CDR3 nucleotides: TGTGCCAGCAGCCCGAGACAGGGGGCAGGGGAAAAACTGTTTTTT.

J is TRBJ2-5 and V is TRBV6-2 or TRBV6-3, with 8 bases that match TRBD1. CDR1 MNHEY and CDR2 SVGEGT come from the germline V gene. V trimming: 5 bases; J trimming: 1 base; junction bases outside the gene matches: 12. This CDR3 contains 17 residues. The CDR3 is CASSRPRQGAGQETQYF. The CDR3 coding sequence is TGTGCCAGCAGTCGCCCCCGCCAGGGGGCAGGCCAAGAGACCCAGTACTTC.

This clonotype came up many times. The gene calls are TRBV12-3 or TRBV12-4 and TRBJ1-2; D call uncertain. This CDR3 spans 11 amino acids. Trimming pared 5 bases from V and 4 bases from J, leaving 5 bases between. In DNA form, the CDR3 reads TGTGCCAGCAGTAAGTCCTATGGCTACACCTTC. It specifies CASSKSYGYTF.

This clonotype was observed at least ten times. The rearrangement links TRBV7-2 to TRBJ2-1; TRBD1 is a possible D gene (6 bases). Germline values: CDR1 SGHTA, CDR2 FQGNSA. There are 17 residues in the CDR3. Trimming removed 1 base at V and 7 bases at J, with 20 bases between. CDR3 region: CASSLDSGQIRGNEQFF. The CDR3 DNA reads as TGTGCCAGCAGCTTAGACTCTGGACAGATCAGGGGTAATGAGCAGTTCTTC.

This clonotype was observed at least ten times. The J gene is TRBJ1-4, the V gene TRBV5-1, with D possibly matching TRBD1 (6 bases). The CDR3 runs to 16 residues. The ends were cut back, 0 bases at V and 3 bases at J, with 12 bases in the middle. Germline CDR1 SGHRS, CDR2 YFSETQ. CDR3 nucleotide sequence: TGCGCCAGCAGCTTGGGACAGGTTCTCCCTAATGAAAAACTGTTTTTT. It is translated as CASSLGQVLPNEKLFF.

V is TRBV5-8 and J is TRBJ2-1, with TRBD2 matching over 10 bases. Per germline, CDR1 SGHTS and CDR2 YDEGEE. The length of the CDR3 is 15 residues. V shed 4 bases and J 5 bases; nucleotides not matched to a gene: 6. CDR3 sequence reads: CASSHLAGVNNEQFF. DNA for the CDR3: TGTGCCAGCAGCCACCTAGCGGGAGTTAACAATGAGCAGTTCTTC.

The gene calls are TRBV14 and TRBJ2-3; 13 bases match TRBD2. Germline CDR1 is SGHDN and CDR2 is FVKESK. V gave up 1 base and J gave up 5 bases; unmatched junction bases: 6. The CDR3 sequence is 17 residues long. The CDR3 sequence is CASSQGTSGSGRDTQYF. DNA for the CDR3: TGTGCCAGCAGCCAAGGGACTAGCGGGAGTGGTAGAGATACGCAGTATTTT.

This clonotype was counted a single time. The CDR3: CASSRGQVGYNEQFF. The CDR3 bases are TGTGCCAGCAGCAGGGGACAGGTAGGATATAATGAGCAGTTCTTC. V gene TRBV21-1 combines with J gene TRBJ2-1; TRBD1, the D gene given by the table, was not confirmed from the DNA. TRBV21-1 is classified as a pseudogene. The CDR3 consists of 15 residues.

The table lists this clonotype with many counts. The chain joins TRBV3-1 to TRBJ2-5; 8 bases map to TRBD2. Germline CDR1 and CDR2: LGHDT and YNNKEL (reference sequence). CDR3 length equals 17 residues. V shed 4 bases and J 2 bases; nucleotides not matched to a gene: 12. The CDR3: CASSRRENSGVQETQYF. CDR3 bases: TGTGCCAGCAGCCGAAGGGAAAATAGCGGGGTACAAGAGACCCAGTACTTC.